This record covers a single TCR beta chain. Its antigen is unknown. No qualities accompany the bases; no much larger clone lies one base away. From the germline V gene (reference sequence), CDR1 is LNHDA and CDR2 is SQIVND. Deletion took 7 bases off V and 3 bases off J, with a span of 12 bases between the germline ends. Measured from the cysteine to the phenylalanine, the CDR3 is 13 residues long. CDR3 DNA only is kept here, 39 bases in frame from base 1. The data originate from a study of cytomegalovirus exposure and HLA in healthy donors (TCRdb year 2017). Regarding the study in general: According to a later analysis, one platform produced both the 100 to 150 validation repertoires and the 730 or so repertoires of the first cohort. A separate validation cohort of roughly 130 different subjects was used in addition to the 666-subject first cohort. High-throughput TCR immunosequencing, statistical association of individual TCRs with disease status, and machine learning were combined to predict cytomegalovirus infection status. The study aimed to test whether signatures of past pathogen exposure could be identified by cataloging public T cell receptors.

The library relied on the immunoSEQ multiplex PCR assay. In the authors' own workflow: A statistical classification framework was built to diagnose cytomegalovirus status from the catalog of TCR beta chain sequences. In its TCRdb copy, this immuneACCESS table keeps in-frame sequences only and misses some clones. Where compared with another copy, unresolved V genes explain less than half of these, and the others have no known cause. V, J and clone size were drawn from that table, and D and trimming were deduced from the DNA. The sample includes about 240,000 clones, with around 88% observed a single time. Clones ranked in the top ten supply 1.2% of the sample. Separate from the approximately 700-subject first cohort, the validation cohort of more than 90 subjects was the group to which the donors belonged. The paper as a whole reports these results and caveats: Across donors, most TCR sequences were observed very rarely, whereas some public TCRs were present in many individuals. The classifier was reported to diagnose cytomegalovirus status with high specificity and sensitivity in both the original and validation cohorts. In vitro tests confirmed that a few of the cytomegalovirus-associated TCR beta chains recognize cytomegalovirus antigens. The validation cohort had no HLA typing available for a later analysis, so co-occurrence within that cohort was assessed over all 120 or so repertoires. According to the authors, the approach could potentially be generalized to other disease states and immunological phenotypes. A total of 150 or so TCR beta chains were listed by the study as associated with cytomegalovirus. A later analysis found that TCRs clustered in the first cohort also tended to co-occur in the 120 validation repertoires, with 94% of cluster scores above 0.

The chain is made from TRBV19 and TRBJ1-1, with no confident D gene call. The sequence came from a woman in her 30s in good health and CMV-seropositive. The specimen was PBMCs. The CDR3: CASIPAEDTEAFF. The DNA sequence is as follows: TGTGCCAGTATACCTGCCGAGGACACTGAAGCTTTCTTT.